Listed below are T cell receptor beta chains from one sample, sequenced in a study of blood T cell repertoires in COVID-19. The repertoire was sequenced with immunoSEQ multiplex PCR; TCRdb's copy has only in-frame clones and lacks some. The sample holds about 140,000 clones, about 80% seen once. Material for sequencing was peripheral blood. The receptors come from a man aged 45 to 65 with acute or convalescent COVID-19. The CDR3 runs from the conserved cysteine through the conserved F or W. D genes are given only for firm matches. Only part of the rows carry a size: once, few, many, or a class if the clone is expanded.

clone_size	v_call	d_call	j_call	cdr3_aa	cdr3_nt
.	TRBV30	TRBD1	TRBJ1-4	CAWSPGQSMANEKLFF	TGTGCCTGGAGCCCGGGACAGTCGATGGCTAATGAAAAACTGTTTTTT
.	TRBV11-2	TRBD1	TRBJ2-3	CASSFRTGGLTDTQYF	TGTGCCAGCAGCTTCCGGACAGGGGGCTTGACAGATACGCAGTATTTT
.	TRBV12-3/TRBV12-4	.	TRBJ1-4	CASSLEQPEKLFF	TGTGCCAGCAGTTTAGAACAGCCTGAAAAACTGTTTTTT
few	TRBV6-5	.	TRBJ1-3	CASSAAGDSGNTIYF	TGTGCCAGCAGCGCCGCCGGGGACTCTGGAAACACCATATATTTT
.	TRBV5-1	TRBD1	TRBJ1-4	CASSLGDRAYEKLFF	TGCGCCAGCAGCTTGGGGGACAGGGCTTACGAAAAACTGTTTTTT
few	TRBV2	.	TRBJ2-1	CASRSRDSPYNEQFF	TGTGCCAGCAGGTCCCGGGACTCCCCCTACAATGAGCAGTTCTTC
.	TRBV3-1/TRBV3-2	TRBD1	TRBJ1-1	CASSFGTGGVNTEAFF	TGTGCCAGCAGCTTCGGGACAGGGGGCGTGAACACTGAAGCTTTCTTT
.	TRBV2	.	TRBJ2-1	CASTTYNEQFF	TGTGCCAGCACCACATACAATGAGCAGTTCTTC
.	TRBV24-1	.	TRBJ2-1	CATSDNRVPLGEQFF	TGTGCCACCAGTGACAACCGGGTCCCGCTCGGTGAGCAGTTCTTC
.	TRBV5-1	TRBD1	TRBJ1-1	CASSFPTGLGNTEAFF	TGCGCCAGCAGCTTCCCGACAGGGCTGGGGAACACTGAAGCTTTCTTT
.	TRBV6-5	.	TRBJ2-3	CASSYSPALGADTQYF	TGTGCCAGCAGTTACTCGCCAGCCCTGGGCGCAGATACGCAGTATTTT
.	TRBV19	.	TRBJ1-1	CASSRPPPGSEAFF	TGTGCCAGTAGTAGGCCCCCCCCGGGATCTGAAGCTTTCTTT
.	TRBV3-1/TRBV3-2	.	TRBJ2-6	CASSQAFSGANVLTF	TGTGCCAGCAGCCAAGCCTTCTCTGGGGCCAACGTCCTGACTTTC
.	TRBV5-6	TRBD2	TRBJ2-3	CASSIWTSGVPDTQYF	TGTGCCAGCAGCATATGGACTAGCGGGGTTCCAGATACGCAGTATTTT
.	TRBV4-2	TRBD2	TRBJ2-5	CASSQEGLAGGKTQYF	TGTGCCAGCAGCCAAGAAGGACTAGCGGGCGGAAAGACCCAGTACTTC
.	TRBV19	TRBD2	TRBJ2-7	CASSIGLAGDYEQYF	TGTGCCAGTAGTATAGGCCTAGCGGGGGACTACGAGCAGTACTTC
.	TRBV24-1	TRBD1	TRBJ1-5	CATSGDRQNQPQHF	TGTGCCACCAGTGGGGACAGACAGAATCAGCCCCAGCATTTT
.	TRBV6-1	TRBD1	TRBJ1-5	CASSEAGGRRAQHF	TGTGCCAGCAGTGAGGCAGGGGGCAGAAGGGCCCAGCATTTT
.	TRBV5-1	TRBD2	TRBJ2-1	CASRYGTSGVNEQFF	TGCGCCAGCAGATACGGGACTAGCGGGGTCAATGAGCAGTTCTTC
.	TRBV3-1/TRBV3-2	.	TRBJ2-1	CASSQDWAGKVEQFF	TGTGCCAGCAGCCAAGATTGGGCAGGGAAGGTTGAGCAGTTCTTC
.	TRBV10-1	.	TRBJ1-4	CARSPAPQGLIF	TGCGCCAGGAGTCCAGCCCCACAGGGCCTGATTTTT
.	TRBV4-1	TRBD1	TRBJ1-2	CASSQAQGSGYTF	TGCGCCAGCAGCCAAGCACAGGGGTCTGGCTACACCTTC
few	TRBV30	TRBD2	TRBJ2-3	CAWSVGLVRGGSDTQYF	TGTGCCTGGAGTGTAGGGCTTGTGCGGGGGGGCTCAGATACGCAGTATTTT
.	TRBV6-5	.	TRBJ1-5	CASREVPGSNQPQHF	TGTGCCAGCAGGGAGGTGCCTGGGAGCAATCAGCCCCAGCATTTT